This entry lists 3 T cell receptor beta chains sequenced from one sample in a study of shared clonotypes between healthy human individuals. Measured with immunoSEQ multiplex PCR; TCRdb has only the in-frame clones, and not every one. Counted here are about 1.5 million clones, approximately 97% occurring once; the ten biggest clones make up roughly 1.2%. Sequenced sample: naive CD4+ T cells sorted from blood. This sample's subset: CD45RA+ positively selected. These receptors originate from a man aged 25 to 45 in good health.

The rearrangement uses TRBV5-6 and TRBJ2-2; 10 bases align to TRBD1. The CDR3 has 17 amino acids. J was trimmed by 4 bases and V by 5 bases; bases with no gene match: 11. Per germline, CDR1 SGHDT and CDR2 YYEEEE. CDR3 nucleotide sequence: TGTGCCAGCAGTATTGGCGCGGGACAGGGGTTCACCGGGGAGCTGTTTTTT. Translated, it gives CASSIGAGQGFTGELFF.

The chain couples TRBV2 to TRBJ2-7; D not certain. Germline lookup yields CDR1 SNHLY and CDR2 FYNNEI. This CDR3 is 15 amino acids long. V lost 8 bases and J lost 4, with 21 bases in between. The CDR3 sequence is CASADRPLDPYEQYF. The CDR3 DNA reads TGTGCCAGCGCCGATAGGCCCCTGGACCCTTACGAGCAGTACTTC.

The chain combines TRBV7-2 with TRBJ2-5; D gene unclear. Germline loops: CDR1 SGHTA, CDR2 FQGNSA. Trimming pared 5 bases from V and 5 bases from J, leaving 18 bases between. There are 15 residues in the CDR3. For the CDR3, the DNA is TGTGCCAGCAGCCCCGACGGTTCGAGTAGGGAGACCCAGTACTTC. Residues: CASSPDGSSRETQYF.